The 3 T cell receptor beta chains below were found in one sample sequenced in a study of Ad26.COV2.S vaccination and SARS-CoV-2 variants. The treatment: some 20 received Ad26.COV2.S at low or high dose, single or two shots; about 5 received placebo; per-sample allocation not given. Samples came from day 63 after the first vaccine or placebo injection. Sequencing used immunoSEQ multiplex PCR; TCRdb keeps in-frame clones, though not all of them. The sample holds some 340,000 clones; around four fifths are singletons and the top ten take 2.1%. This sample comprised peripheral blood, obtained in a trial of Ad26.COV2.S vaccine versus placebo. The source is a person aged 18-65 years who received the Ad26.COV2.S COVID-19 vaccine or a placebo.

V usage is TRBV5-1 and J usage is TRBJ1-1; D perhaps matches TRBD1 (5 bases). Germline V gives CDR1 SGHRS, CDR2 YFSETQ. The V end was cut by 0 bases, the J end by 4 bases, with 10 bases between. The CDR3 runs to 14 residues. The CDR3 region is CASSLEGELTEAFF. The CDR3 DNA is TGCGCCAGCAGCTTGGAAGGGGAGCTCACTGAAGCTTTCTTT.

CDR3 DNA sequence: TGCAGCTTGTACGAACGGGGACTAGGCACAGATACGCAGTATTTT. Translated, it gives CSLYERGLGTDTQYF. V and J are TRBV29-1 and TRBJ2-3, with TRBD2 matching 8 bases. V lost 8 bases, J lost 1 base, and 11 bases stayed unmatched. This CDR3 has 15 residues. Germline V lookup: CDR1 SQVTM, CDR2 ANQGSEA.

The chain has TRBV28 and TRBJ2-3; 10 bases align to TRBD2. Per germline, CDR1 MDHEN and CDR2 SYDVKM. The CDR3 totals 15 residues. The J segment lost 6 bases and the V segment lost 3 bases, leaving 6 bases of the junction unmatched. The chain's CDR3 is CASSFLAGEEDTQYF. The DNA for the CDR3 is TGTGCCAGCAGTTTCCTAGCGGGAGAGGAGGATACGCAGTATTTT.